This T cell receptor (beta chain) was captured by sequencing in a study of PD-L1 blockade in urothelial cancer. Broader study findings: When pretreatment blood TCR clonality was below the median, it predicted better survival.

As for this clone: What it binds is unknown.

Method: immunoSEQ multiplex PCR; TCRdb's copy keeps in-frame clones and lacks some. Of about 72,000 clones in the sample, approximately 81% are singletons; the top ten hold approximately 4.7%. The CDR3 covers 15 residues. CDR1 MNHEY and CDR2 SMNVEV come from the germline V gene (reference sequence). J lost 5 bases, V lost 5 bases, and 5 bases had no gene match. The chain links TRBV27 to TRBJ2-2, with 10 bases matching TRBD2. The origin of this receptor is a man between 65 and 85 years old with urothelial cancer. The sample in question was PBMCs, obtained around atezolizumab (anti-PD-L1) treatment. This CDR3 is CASSPRLAGTGELFF. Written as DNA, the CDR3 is TGTGCCAGCAGTCCACGACTAGCGGGTACCGGGGAGCTGTTTTTT.